Included here is one T cell receptor (beta chain) sequence, with context. What it binds is unknown. The second PCR ran roughly 6 to 11 cycles with a sample-barcoded 5' primer and J-beta primers. Researchers report that a template-switch adaptor with 12 random nucleotides tagged each cDNA molecule. One entry per CDR3 protein, called by TCRdb with MiXCR from the 5' RACE reads. In the table there are 920,000 or so distinct CDR3 sequences, around 43% of which are singletons. The sample comes from a study of blood T cells in healthy people across ages. The CDR3 runs 17 residues. From germline, CDR1 is SGHVS and CDR2 FQNEAQ. V shed 1 base and J 8 bases; nucleotides not matched to a gene: 12. Study-wide findings and caveats: Roughly linearly, TCR beta diversity per million T cells fell as age increased.

J is TRBJ2-4 and V is TRBV7-8, with 9 bases matching TRBD2. Sequencing used blood. The TCR sequence derives from a woman aged 55-70 years in good health. In DNA, the CDR3 is TGTGCCAGCAGCTTAGGTTTTGGCGGGAGGGCCTTAGACATTCAGTACTTC. Translation gives CASSLGFGGRALDIQYF.